Presented here are 10 T cell receptor beta chains from one specimen sequenced in a study of T cell clonality in common variable immunodeficiency. TCRdb keeps only in-frame clones here, not all; method: immunoSEQ multiplex PCR. The table records about 59,000 clones without singletons, the ten largest covering about 0.9%. Sequencing used peripheral blood mononuclear cells. The source of these receptors is a person aged 18 to 70 in good health.

This clone was detected ten times or more. The sequence runs out 3 residues before the end of the CDR3; the remainder is reconstructed from the germline J gene. The chain is built from TRBV20-1 and TRBJ2-7; maybe TRBD1 (5 bases). The germline V and J ends were trimmed by 4 bases and 1 base, with 14 bases remaining between them. Per the germline V gene, CDR1 is DFQATT and CDR2 is SNEGSKA (reference sequence). This CDR3 has 14 residues. The CDR3 here is CSAILARESYEQYF. The sequenced CDR3 bases are TGCAGTGCTATACTGGCCAGGGAATCCTACGAG.

In this sample, this clone turned up many times. The read is 3 residues too short to cover the CDR3 end, so that end is filled in from the germline J gene. The J gene is TRBJ1-5, the V gene TRBV2, with TRBD1 matching over 8 bases. Losses at the gene ends were 5 bases for V and 1 base for J; bases not matched to a gene: 1. The CDR3 loop spans 14 amino acids. Per germline, CDR1 SNHLY and CDR2 FYNNEI. CDR3: CASSRTGSNQPQHF. Incomplete CDR3 DNA: TGTGCCAGCAGTAGGACAGGGAGCAATCAGCCC.

This clone showed up many times. The CDR3 end is not reached by the read, which stops 3 residues before it; the germline J gene fills it in. The chain combines TRBV5-6 with TRBJ2-7; unclear D gene. CDR3 length: 13 residues. Trimming shortened V by 2 bases and J by 3 bases, and 9 bases separated the two germline ends. The germline V gene has CDR1 SGHDT and CDR2 YYEEEE. CDR3 protein: CASSFSAGYEQYF. The sequenced part of the CDR3 DNA is TGTGCCAGCAGCTTCTCGGCAGGCTACGAG.

This clone was recorded many times. The read falls 3 residues short of the CDR3 end, and the missing part is taken from the germline J gene. The genes are TRBV5-6 and TRBJ2-7, with TRBD2 as a possible D gene (6 bases). The V gene lost 2 bases and the J gene lost 3 bases, with 9 bases spanning the gap. The CDR3 contains 13 residues. Looked up from germline, CDR1 is SGHDT and CDR2 is YYEEEE. CDR3 bases read: TGTGCCAGCAGCTTCAACGGGGGCTACGAG. It specifies CASSFNGGYE. The whole CDR3 protein reads CASSFNGGYEQYF.

About this clone itself: The read comes to an end 3 residues before the CDR3 does, leaving the germline J gene to fill in the end. The rearrangement joins TRBV19 to TRBJ2-2; 7 bases are shared with TRBD1. The CDR3 loop spans 17 amino acids. The germline V gene encodes CDR1 LNHDA and CDR2 SQIVND (reference sequence). The CDR3 region is CASSGPRGTATNEKLFF. The part of the CDR3 DNA that was read is TGTGCCAGTAGTGGGCCCAGGGGGACAGCAACTAATGAAAAG.

The sample holds many counts of this clone. The read comes to an end 3 residues before the CDR3 does, leaving the germline J gene to fill in the end. The rearrangement uses TRBV12-3 or TRBV12-4 and TRBJ1-1; 8 nucleotides agree with TRBD1. The V and J ends lost 5 bases and 4 bases, in that order; junction bases with no gene match: 3. The CDR3 is 13 residues long. CDR3 residues: CASSDRGGTEAFF. The CDR3 DNA, read in part, is TGTGCCAGCAGTGACAGGGGAGGCACTGAA.

This clone appeared many times. Coverage ceases 3 residues before the CDR3 finishes, and the germline J gene fills in the end. This chain uses TRBV2 with TRBJ2-6, with a possible D match to TRBD1 (5 bases). Between the trimmed V and J ends, which lost 8 bases and 0 bases, there was a span of 5 bases. CDR3 length: 13 amino acids. The germline V gene encodes CDR1 SNHLY and CDR2 FYNNEI. CDR3 sequence reads: CASDSSGANVLTF. The covered CDR3 bases are TGTGCCAGCGACAGCTCTGGGGCCAACGTC.

This clone was seen repeatedly, ten times or more. Read coverage stops 3 residues before the CDR3 terminus; the germline J gene supplies the remainder. This rearrangement joins TRBV13 to TRBJ2-3; TRBD1 agrees at 8 bases. The germline V gene has CDR1 PRHDT and CDR2 FYEKMQ (reference sequence). CDR3 size: 17 residues. V was pared by 0 bases and J by 6 bases, with 11 bases of the junction left unmatched. The sequenced CDR3 bases are TGTGCCAGCAGCTTAGGAAGTGCGCAGGGGGCATTTGATACG. Protein: CASSLGSAQGAFDT. From start to end, the CDR3 is CASSLGSAQGAFDTQYF.

This clone occurred many times. The sequence runs out 3 residues before the end of the CDR3; the remainder is reconstructed from the germline J gene. This chain uses TRBV7-2 with TRBJ1-4, with a possible D match to TRBD1 (5 bases). Germline values: CDR1 SGHTA, CDR2 FQGNSA. Trimming took 6 bases from V and 0 from J, leaving 8 bases between them. The CDR3 totals 14 residues. Partial CDR3 DNA: TGTGCCAGCAGGATACAGGCAACTAATGAAAAA. Translating it yields CASRIQATNEK. The entire CDR3 is CASRIQATNEKLFF.

This clone was observed at least ten times. From the germline J gene comes the end of the CDR3, since the read stops 3 residues before it. The chain combines TRBV10-1 with TRBJ2-2, with unresolved D. Germline V lookup: CDR1 WNHNN, CDR2 SYGVQD (reference sequence). The ends were cut back, 0 bases at V and 7 bases at J, with 9 bases in the middle. The CDR3 covers 14 residues. CDR3 DNA, as far as it was read: TGCGCCAGCAGTGAGTCGCACGGTGGCGGGGAG. Protein product: CASSESHGGGE. In full, the CDR3 reads CASSESHGGGELFF.